This record concerns one T cell receptor beta chain sequence. This entry comes from a study of blood T cell repertoires in COVID-19. The wider study: Acute and convalescent COVID-19 samples came from the United States, Italy and Spain. In each case, the material was cDNA or gDNA derived from T cells, B-cell-depleted T cells, or PBMCs.

Germline CDR1 is LGHNA and CDR2 is YSLEER. This CDR3 is 14 amino acids long. V was trimmed by 4 bases and J by 8 bases, leaving 14 bases between them. As handled by the study authors: Estimation of nucleated cell counts relied on the amplification of reference gene primers. The data were produced by immunoSEQ multiplex PCR, yet TCRdb's version contains in-frame clones alone and is incomplete. V, J and clone size are those of that table, while D and trimming were read from the DNA. The sample lists around 130,000 clones, approximately 90% occurring once. V and J are TRBV4-3 and TRBJ1-4; D uncertain. What was sequenced was peripheral blood. This clonotype was obtained from a man aged 45-65 years with active or convalescent COVID-19. The CDR3, as DNA: TGCGCCAGCAGCCCTACCTTCTCACAGGAAAAACTGTTTTTT. Its translation: CASSPTFSQEKLFF.